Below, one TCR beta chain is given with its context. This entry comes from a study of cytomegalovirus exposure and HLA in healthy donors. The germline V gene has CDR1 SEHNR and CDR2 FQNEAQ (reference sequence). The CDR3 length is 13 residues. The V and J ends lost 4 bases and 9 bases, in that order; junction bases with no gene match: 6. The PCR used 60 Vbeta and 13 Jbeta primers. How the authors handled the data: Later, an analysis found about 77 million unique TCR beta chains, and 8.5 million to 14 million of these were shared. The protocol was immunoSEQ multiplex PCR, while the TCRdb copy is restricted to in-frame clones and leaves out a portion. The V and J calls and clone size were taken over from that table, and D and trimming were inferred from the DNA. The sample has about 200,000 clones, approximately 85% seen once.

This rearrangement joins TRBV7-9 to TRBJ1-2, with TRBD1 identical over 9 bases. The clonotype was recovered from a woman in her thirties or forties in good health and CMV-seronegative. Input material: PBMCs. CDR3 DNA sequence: TGTGCCAGCAGCTACGGACAGGGGATCAGCTACACCTTC. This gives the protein CASSYGQGISYTF.